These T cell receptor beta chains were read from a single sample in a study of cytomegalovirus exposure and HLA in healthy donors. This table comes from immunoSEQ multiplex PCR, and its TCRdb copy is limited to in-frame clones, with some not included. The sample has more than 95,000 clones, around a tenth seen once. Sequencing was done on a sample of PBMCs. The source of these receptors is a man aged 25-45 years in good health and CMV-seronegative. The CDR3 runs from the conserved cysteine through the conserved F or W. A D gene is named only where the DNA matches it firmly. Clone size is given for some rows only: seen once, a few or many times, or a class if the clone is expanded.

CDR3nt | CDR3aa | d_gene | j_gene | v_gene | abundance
TGTGCCAGCAGCACAAGGACAGTTTTGTACGAGCAGTACTTC | CASSTRTVLYEQYF | NA | TRBJ2-7 | TRBV7-8 | few
TGTGCCAGCTCATCGGACATTCAAGAGACCCAGTACTTC | CASSSDIQETQYF | NA | TRBJ2-5 | TRBV18 | few
TGTGCCAGCAGTCCGAGGGACAGGGTAGCTGAAGCTTTCTTT | CASSPRDRVAEAFF | TRBD1 | TRBJ1-1 | TRBV28 | NA
TGTGCCATCATGAGGGAAGGGGAGACCCAGTACTTC | CAIMREGETQYF | NA | TRBJ2-5 | TRBV10-3 | NA
TGCGCCAGCAGCTTGGACAATGGGGGGGAGCAGTACTTC | CASSLDNGGEQYF | NA | TRBJ2-7 | TRBV5-1 | few
TGTGCTAGTGGTAAACCAGGGGGGATTTTTACTGAAGCTTTCTTT | CASGKPGGIFTEAFF | TRBD1 | TRBJ1-1 | TRBV12-5 | few
TGTGCCAGCAGCTGGACAGGGCAGGAGGAACTTGCCTACGAGCAGTACTTC | CASSWTGQEELAYEQYF | TRBD1 | TRBJ2-7 | TRBV5-8 | few
TGCGCCAGCAGCGAGGGACAAAGGAATTCACCCCTCCACTTT | CASSEGQRNSPLHF | NA | TRBJ1-6 | TRBV5-1 | few
TGTGCCACCAGCAGCGTAAAGGACAGGGGGCTCTACGAGCAGTACTTC | CATSSVKDRGLYEQYF | TRBD1 | TRBJ2-7 | TRBV15 | NA
TGTGCCAGCAGCGTAGACGGGGGAAACTATGGCTACACCTTC | CASSVDGGNYGYTF | NA | TRBJ1-2 | TRBV9 | few
TGCGCCAGCAGCCCAGTAGCGGGGGGGGATGGTGAGCAGTTCTTC | CASSPVAGGDGEQFF | TRBD2 | TRBJ2-1 | TRBV4-1 | few
TGTGCCAGCAGCTTAAAAGGGAGGAATGAGCAGTTCTTC | CASSLKGRNEQFF | NA | TRBJ2-1 | TRBV13 | NA
TGTGCCACCAGCACTCCAGACAGGGGGACTAATGAAAAACTGTTTTTT | CATSTPDRGTNEKLFF | TRBD1 | TRBJ1-4 | TRBV15 | few
TGTGCCAGCAGCGTAGGTGGTAGCGGGAGCACCGGGGAGCTGTTTTTT | CASSVGGSGSTGELFF | TRBD2 | TRBJ2-2 | TRBV9 | few
TGCGCCAGCAGCCAAGATAGGGGGAACTATGGCTACACCTTC | CASSQDRGNYGYTF | NA | TRBJ1-2 | TRBV4-3 | NA
TGTGCCAGCAGCACTATCGGCAGGGGGGACGGAGAGACCCAGTACTTC | CASSTIGRGDGETQYF | NA | TRBJ2-5 | TRBV11-3 | few
TGTGCCAGCAAGGCTAGCGGATACTACGAGCAGTACTTC | CASKASGYYEQYF | TRBD2 | TRBJ2-7 | TRBV27 | few
TGCGCCAGCAGCCAAACCGGGGGACAAGAGACCCAGTACTTC | CASSQTGGQETQYF | NA | TRBJ2-5 | TRBV4-1 | few
TGCGCCAGCAACTTAAGGACAGGGAGCGGCGGGGAGCTGTTTTTT | CASNLRTGSGGELFF | TRBD1 | TRBJ2-2 | TRBV5-1 | few
TGTGCCAGCAGCCCAGCCGCGGGGGCTGGGAATGAGCAGTTCTTC | CASSPAAGAGNEQFF | NA | TRBJ2-1 | TRBV7-8 | once
TGTGCCAGCACCAGGGGGCGCGGTCAGCCCCAGCATTTT | CASTRGRGQPQHF | TRBD1 | TRBJ1-5 | TRBV28 | NA
TGTGCCAGCAGTGACTCGGGGACTAGCGGCACAGATACGCAGTATTTT | CASSDSGTSGTDTQYF | TRBD2 | TRBJ2-3 | TRBV6-4 | many
TGTGCCAGCGGCTTCGGACTAGCGAGTTACAATGAGCAGTTCTTC | CASGFGLASYNEQFF | TRBD2 | TRBJ2-1 | TRBV6-1 | NA
TGTGCCAGCAGTGTCTCAGACACTGAAGCTTTCTTT | CASSVSDTEAFF | NA | TRBJ1-1 | TRBV2 | NA
TGTGCCAGCAGCTTGGTCGGGAGCTCAGATACGCAGTATTTT | CASSLVGSSDTQYF | NA | TRBJ2-3 | TRBV5-4 | few
TGTGCCAGCAGCTTAGTAGCTAGCGCTACCGGGGAGCTGTTTTTT | CASSLVASATGELFF | NA | TRBJ2-2 | TRBV7-8 | few
TGCGCCAGCAGCCAACAGGGTCAAGAGACCCAGTACTTC | CASSQQGQETQYF | NA | TRBJ2-5 | TRBV5-1 | NA
TGTGCCAGCAAACGTGGACGGGGGTCGTATGGCTACACCTTC | CASKRGRGSYGYTF | NA | TRBJ1-2 | TRBV25-1 | NA
TGTGCCAGTAGTCCAGGGGGGACACAGTACTTC | CASSPGGTQYF | NA | TRBJ2-4 | TRBV19 | NA
TGTGCCCATATGCCAGCTGGGACACTCAATGAGCAGTTCTTC | CAHMPAGTLNEQFF | NA | TRBJ2-1 | TRBV7-9 | few
TGCGCCAGCAGCATGGGACCGGGGGAGACCCAGTACTTC | CASSMGPGETQYF | NA | TRBJ2-5 | TRBV5-1 | NA
TGTGCCAGCAGTGGGGCGGGGGGCACAGATACGCAGTATTTT | CASSGAGGTDTQYF | TRBD2 | TRBJ2-3 | TRBV2 | NA
TGTGCCAGCAGCCCAAAAGATGGTGAACAGATCAATCAGCCCCAGCATTTT | CASSPKDGEQINQPQHF | NA | TRBJ1-5 | TRBV5-6 | few
TGCGCCAGCAGCGCCGGGACTAGCACCGGTAGCGAGCAGTACTTC | CASSAGTSTGSEQYF | TRBD2 | TRBJ2-7 | TRBV5-1 | NA
TGTGCCAGCAGCTTGGACAGCGGTAGCAATCAGCCCCAGCATTTT | CASSLDSGSNQPQHF | NA | TRBJ1-5 | TRBV5-4 | few
TGCGCCAGCAGCCCCCAAACTAGCTATGCCGGGGAGCTGTTTTTT | CASSPQTSYAGELFF | NA | TRBJ2-2 | TRBV5-1 | few
TGTGCCAGCAGCTTTCGACAGGGTGGCGGCTACGAGCAGTACTTC | CASSFRQGGGYEQYF | TRBD1 | TRBJ2-7 | TRBV9 | NA
TGTGCCAGCAGCTCCCAATACGAGCAGTACTTC | CASSSQYEQYF | NA | TRBJ2-7 | TRBV7-9 | NA
TGTGCCAGCAGCTCGGACAGGTTGCGCGAGCAGTACTTC | CASSSDRLREQYF | TRBD1 | TRBJ2-7 | TRBV5-4 | few
TGTGCCAGCAGTGAAGCCAGCGGGGGTCAGCCCCAGCATTTT | CASSEASGGQPQHF | NA | TRBJ1-5 | TRBV6-1 | NA
TGTGCCAGCAGCCCTATGGGCCCGCAGGGGCGAGAGACCCAGTACTTC | CASSPMGPQGRETQYF | NA | TRBJ2-5 | TRBV11-2 | NA
TGTGCCAGTAGTGCCGCGGGACTAGCGGGGGGGCAAGAGACCCAGTACTTC | CASSAAGLAGGQETQYF | TRBD2 | TRBJ2-5 | TRBV19 | few
TGTGCCAGCAGCCCGGGACAGGGGGCCTACGAGCAGTACTTC | CASSPGQGAYEQYF | TRBD1 | TRBJ2-7 | TRBV7-2 | NA
TGTGCCATCAGTGAGTCGATGGGACAAGAAAACGGGGAGCTGTTTTTT | CAISESMGQENGELFF | NA | TRBJ2-2 | TRBV10-3 | few
TGTGCCAGCAGTTTGACCCTGGACAGAGTCTCCGGGGCCAACGTCCTGACTTTC | CASSLTLDRVSGANVLTF | NA | TRBJ2-6 | TRBV27 | few
TGCGCCAGCAGTGACGTACGCGGGAACACCGGGGAGCTGTTTTTT | CASSDVRGNTGELFF | NA | TRBJ2-2 | TRBV10-1 | NA
TGTGCCACCCATAGCTTGGAGGGGACCCAGTACTTC | CATHSLEGTQYF | NA | TRBJ2-5 | TRBV5-5 | NA
TGTGCCAGCAGCGTTAACGGCTACGAGCAGTACTTC | CASSVNGYEQYF | NA | TRBJ2-7 | TRBV5-4 | NA
TGTGCCAGCAGCCCCGAGGGGACAGGGGTCGGCGAGCAGTACTTC | CASSPEGTGVGEQYF | TRBD1 | TRBJ2-7 | TRBV5-4 | NA
TGTGCCAGCAGCTTAGAGTTCGGGGGAGCTAACTATGGCTACACCTTC | CASSLEFGGANYGYTF | NA | TRBJ1-2 | TRBV7-2 | NA
TGTGCCAGTAACACAGGGGGCTGGGATGAGCAGTTCTTC | CASNTGGWDEQFF | TRBD1 | TRBJ2-1 | TRBV7-8 | few
TGTGCCAGTAGTACGAACAACAGGGGATATGGCTACACCTTC | CASSTNNRGYGYTF | TRBD1 | TRBJ1-2 | TRBV19 | NA
TGTGCCAGCGACGGGACTAGCGGATTCAGCACAGATACGCAGTATTTT | CASDGTSGFSTDTQYF | TRBD2 | TRBJ2-3 | TRBV7-3 | once
TGTGCCAGTACCCTCCGGGCCCGCAGGGGGGTTCCCGGGGAGCTGTTTTTT | CASTLRARRGVPGELFF | NA | TRBJ2-2 | TRBV19 | NA
TGCGCCAGCAGCCTCGGACACCTTTCCACCTACGAGCAGTACTTC | CASSLGHLSTYEQYF | NA | TRBJ2-7 | TRBV4-1 | few
TGTGCCAGCAGCCCCCGGGACAGGGGGCCCGGTGGCTACACCTTC | CASSPRDRGPGGYTF | TRBD1 | TRBJ1-2 | TRBV9 | few
TGTGCCAGTAGTATTTTGACTGACACAGATACGCAGTATTTT | CASSILTDTDTQYF | NA | TRBJ2-3 | TRBV19 | NA